The clone carrying this T cell receptor (beta chain) was seen once. The target antigen is unknown. RNA, once extracted, was reverse transcribed into cDNA for use as the sequencing template. Produced via immunoSEQ multiplex PCR; TCRdb's table is partial and in-frame only. The sample holds some 180,000 clones, more than 55% seen once. This record comes from a study of CD8+ T cells in alopecia areata. PBMCs served as the source from which CD4+ and CD8+ T cells were sorted. Points from the study as a whole: Clonality in lesional scalp, especially alopecia totalis/universalis, exceeded that of normal scalp.

The CDR3 extends over 10 amino acids. Trimming shortened V by 11 bases and J by 5 bases, and 8 bases separated the two germline ends. The germline V gene encodes CDR1 MGHDK and CDR2 SYGVNS. This TCR derives from a human donor in good health. Sequencing input: CD8+ T cells sorted from blood. V gene TRBV25-1 combines with J gene TRBJ2-3; the D is unclear. The CDR3 sequence is CAGSGDTQYF. In DNA form, the CDR3 reads TGTGCCGGGTCAGGAGATACGCAGTATTTT. The entire variable domain, with the rest obtained from reference TRBV25-1 and TRBJ2-3, is as follows: EADIYQTPRYLVIGTGKKITLECSQTMGHDKMYWYQQDPGMELHLIHYSYGVNSTEKGDLSSESTVSRIRTEHFPLTLESARPSHTSQYLCAGSGDTQYFGPGTRLTVL.